One and the same sample provided the 9 T cell receptor beta chains below, sequenced in a study of control samples from healthy donors and cancer patients (TCRdb year 2020). The library came from the immunoSEQ multiplex PCR assay. Entries here come from immuneACCESS through TCRdb and include only in-frame sequences with V and J called. Some clones fail to appear in such tables; in the studies checked, an unresolved V gene covers under half of the shortfall, and the cause of the remainder is unknown. This sample has roughly 55,000 clones in its table, and 88% of those were observed once. 3.5% to 4% of the sample is held by the ten biggest clonotypes. The specimen was blood. The receptor set was obtained from a man in his fifties or sixties in good health.

J is TRBJ1-3 and V is TRBV19; the D is unclear. Trimming stripped 3 bases from V and 0 bases from J, with 6 bases between. The CDR3 has 14 residues. Looked up from germline, CDR1 is LNHDA and CDR2 is SQIVND (reference sequence). The CDR3 DNA follows: TGTGCCAGTAGTATTTGGCTCTCTGGAAACACCATATATTTT. As protein: CASSIWLSGNTIYF.

V is TRBV4-2 and J is TRBJ1-6; no firm D call. Looked up from germline, CDR1 is LGHNA and CDR2 is YNFKEQ. V gave up 0 bases and J gave up 7 bases, with 16 bases separating them. The CDR3 totals 17 residues. CDR3 nucleotides: TGTGCCAGCAGCCAAGATTTGGCCGTCGCGCCCAATTCACCCCTCCACTTT. Protein product: CASSQDLAVAPNSPLHF.

This rearrangement joins TRBV28 to TRBJ1-6, with D possibly being TRBD1 (6 bases). The V end was cut by 2 bases, the J end by 7 bases, with 9 bases between. This CDR3 comprises 14 residues. Germline V lookup: CDR1 MDHEN, CDR2 SYDVKM. CDR3 region: CASSLGQNNSPLHF. In nucleotides, the CDR3 is TGTGCCAGCAGTTTAGGACAGAACAATTCACCCCTCCACTTT.

This clone was counted a single time. The rearrangement uses TRBV10-2 and TRBJ2-7, with D unclear. The CDR3 length is 11 residues. V was shortened by 2 bases and J by 7 bases, with 6 bases between the two germline ends. The germline CDR1 and CDR2 sequences are WSHSY and SAAADI. CDR3 sequence: CASSEGREQYF. Here the CDR3 DNA reads TGCGCCAGCAGTGAGGGGCGGGAGCAGTACTTC.

This rearrangement joins TRBV9 to TRBJ1-5; no definite D call. Germline CDR1 and CDR2: SGDLS and YYNGEE. This CDR3 has 15 amino acids. V dropped 0 bases and J dropped 0 bases, with 7 bases sitting between them. The CDR3 protein is CASSVGYSSNQPQHF. CDR3 DNA sequence: TGTGCCAGCAGCGTAGGGTACTCTAGCAATCAGCCCCAGCATTTT.

This chain joins TRBV5-1 and TRBJ2-3, with TRBD2 identical over 7 bases. CDR1 and CDR2 from the germline V gene are SGHRS and YFSETQ. This CDR3 has 15 amino acids. V shed 3 bases, J shed 3 bases, and the junction held 7 bases outside the gene matches. The CDR3 loop reads CASSYRGSGTDTQYF. The CDR3 nucleotides read TGCGCCAGCAGCTACCGCGGGAGTGGGACAGATACGCAGTATTTT.

This chain joins TRBV19 and TRBJ1-2, with TRBD1 matching over 7 bases. Trimming at V came to 0 bases and at J to 6 bases, leaving 10 bases not matched to a gene. Germline lookup yields CDR1 LNHDA and CDR2 SQIVND (reference sequence). CDR3 size: 16 residues. CDR3 bases: TGTGCCAGTAGTATAGATTTTTTGGGACAGAGGGATGGCTACACCTTC. This gives the protein CASSIDFLGQRDGYTF.

This chain uses TRBV5-3 with TRBJ1-1, with TRBD1 matching over 10 bases. TRBV5-3 is assigned to the ORF class and has an uncertain function. CDR3 length: 16 residues. Trimming removed 0 bases from V and 4 bases from J; junction bases left unmatched: 6. For the CDR3, the DNA is TGTGCCAGAAGCTTGGGGGACAGGGGCGAATCCACTGAAGCTTTCTTT. Protein product: CARSLGDRGESTEAFF.

This clone was counted between two and nine times. The gene calls are TRBV5-1 and TRBJ1-1; no clear D gene. Germline assignment: CDR1 SGHRS and CDR2 YFSETQ. V gave up 2 bases and J gave up 4 bases, with 15 bases separating them. The CDR3 totals 15 residues. CDR3 sequence reads: CASSFQDPSSTEAFF. CDR3 in DNA: TGCGCCAGCAGCTTCCAAGACCCGTCGAGCACTGAAGCTTTCTTT. Full variable domain (outside the CDR3, taken from reference TRBV5-1 and TRBJ1-1): KAGVTQTPRYLIKTRGQQVTLSCSPISGHRSVSWYQQTPGQGLQFLFEYFSETQRNKGNFPGRFSGRQFSNSRSEMNVSTLELGDSALYLCASSFQDPSSTEAFFGQGTRLTVV.